The TCR beta chain described here comes from a study of shared clonotypes between healthy human individuals (TCRdb year 2020). Broadly, across the study: Two women and three men aged 18 to 49 years were included in the cohort. The study deeply sequenced blood TCR repertoires of 5 or 6 healthy adults to estimate repertoire size and the extent of clonotype sharing between individuals. Each donor's leukapheresis produced roughly between about 0.8 and 8.9 billion PBMCs. Different laboratories and diverse techniques were used to prepare libraries and sequence TCR repertoires, to increase sequencing depth and limit assay-specific biases.

Findings and caveats that apply to the study as a whole: Sampling was limited to blood, and TCR repertoires in tissue likely differ from TCR repertoires in blood. The genetic and exposure-history diversity represented was limited by the small number of donors. Pairwise subsampling indicated that sequencing depth was expected to affect the degree of clonotype sharing among donors.

A note on this clone: Its antigen target is currently unknown. It is likely a read error: a sequence one base away is far more abundant.

From cysteine to phenylalanine, the CDR3 is 16 amino acids long. The entry retains the CDR3 DNA only, 48 bases that are in frame from base 1. A distance of 15 bases separates the germline ends of V and J, which lose 1 base and 6 bases respectively. In the germline V gene, CDR1 corresponds to SGHNT and CDR2 to YENEEA. Using the deep immunoSEQ assay, multiplex PCR amplified TCR CDR3 regions from genomic DNA. Extracted genomic DNA from each cell subset was distributed evenly across all wells of several immunoSEQ 96-well plates, and each plate was treated as a replicate. For unsorted PBMC, 300 ng genomic DNA, equal to roughly 33,000 T cell genomes, was loaded into each replicate PCR. Unsorted PBMC genomic DNA was sequenced across ten immunoSEQ deep assay plates. Purified libraries were quantified with a Qubit 3.0 fluorometer, sized on a Bioanalyzer 2100, and re-quantified with the KAPA Library Quantification kit. Each immunoSEQ 96-well plate was sequenced on its own single-read 150-cycle Illumina NextSeq 550 flow cell. Regarding the original processing steps: Because the immunoSEQ output held only junctional sequences and lacked quality scores, the filtering could not match the filtering applied to full-length reads. Sequences were annotated with PyIR, a Python wrapper for IgBLAST v1.9, using IMGT germline references to assign V/J genes and CDR3. Any read was removed if the V/J assignment was weak (E-value above 1e-6), the CDR3 was missing, or the read contained stop codons, out-of-frame junctions, or ambiguous translated residues. V3J clonotypes were defined as sequences sharing the same inferred V gene, J gene, and CDR3 amino acid sequence. The percentage overlap between two repertoires was calculated by dividing the number of shared unique clonotypes by the size of the smaller repertoire. Repertoire richness was assessed with RTK rarefaction, the Chao1 estimator, and Recon v2.1 estimates of unobserved clonotypes. TCRdb's version of the immuneACCESS table is confined to in-frame rearrangements and falls short of the full clone set. An unresolved V gene accounts for under half of the shortfall where checked; the remainder is of unknown origin. Clone size and V and J calls were adopted from that table, with D and trimming inferred from the DNA. A total of more than 400,000 clones appear in this sample, about 85% of them only once. The top ten clones comprise over 9.5% of the sample.

The donors were healthy, HIV-negative adults who had no recently reported acute infections or vaccinations. All donors were Caucasian adults living in Nashville, Tennessee, USA. For unsorted samples, about 90 million PBMCs were counted and genomic DNA was extracted with the QIAamp DNA Blood Mini kit. Blood was collected by leukapheresis, and PBMCs were isolated by Ficoll-Histopaque density gradient centrifugation and then cryopreserved in liquid nitrogen vapor phase. Sequencing was done on a sample of PBMCs. The origin of this receptor is a woman aged 40 to 50 in good health. Some clones in this sample may be carry-over from other donors' samples. The chain is assembled from TRBV11-3 and TRBJ2-2, with TRBD2 perhaps the D gene, on 6 matching bases. The DNA sequence follows: TGTGCCAGCAGCTTAGGTCGGGAGAGCCTTTCCGGGGAGCTGTTTTTT. Translated, it reads CASSLGRESLSGELFF.